The following is a T cell receptor (beta chain) sequence with its context. The antigen remains unidentified. TCRdb used MiXCR to reprocess the PCR reads, holding one entry per CDR3 protein. The sample has some 580,000 distinct CDR3 sequences, less than 30% seen once. The ends lost 4 bases at V and 1 base at J; junction bases unmatched: 8. This CDR3 contains 18 residues. This sample stems from a study of molecular identifiers for immune sequencing clone quantification. The study's findings and limits: Shared barcodes on identical TCR molecules could underestimate the sizes of highly expanded clones. Spiked TCR RNA from one Jurkat cell reportedly showed up when mixed among 800,000 to 1,000,000 naive cells.

The rearrangement uses TRBV12-3 or TRBV12-4 and TRBJ2-2; the match to TRBD2 covers 11 bases. The sequence was obtained from a human donor in good health. Some libraries in this study had Jurkat cell RNA spiked in. The sample consisted of naive CD8+ T cells from blood, with Jurkat cell RNA spiked in. Indicated subset: FACS-sorted CD8+CD4-CCR7+CD45RA+ naive T cells. CDR3 sequence (DNA): TGTGCCAGCAGTTGGTCGGGACTAGCGGTGGTGAACACCGGGGAGCTGTTTTTT. Residues: CASSWSGLAVVNTGELFF.